A selection of T cell receptor beta chains follows, all from one sample in a study of shared clonotypes between healthy human individuals. Profiled with immunoSEQ multiplex PCR; TCRdb holds only in-frame clones, not every one. The sample lists 2 million to 2.5 million clones; around 92% were seen once. Material for sequencing was naive CD4+ T cells from PBMCs. These receptors all come from a man between 18 and 29 years old in good health. Some clones in this sample may be carry-over from other donors' samples. Both conserved end residues are part of each CDR3.

V gene	J gene	CDR3 protein
TRBV5-8	TRBJ2-7	CASSLAMWNSYEQYF
TRBV7-3	TRBJ2-5	CASSLIREEAQYF
TRBV2	TRBJ1-3	CASSVVSSSGNTIYF
TRBV4-3	TRBJ2-1	CASSQGGPSGRTYNEQFF
TRBV28	TRBJ2-7	CASTWGSEQYF
TRBV28	TRBJ1-5	CASSLSVQPQHF
TRBV19	TRBJ2-7	CASSVLAAHALGEQYF
TRBV30	TRBJ2-3	CAWGEAGAPDTQYF
TRBV29-1	TRBJ1-1	CSVEGVRREAFF
TRBV19	TRBJ2-1	CASSITASTLLNEQFF
TRBV9	TRBJ2-7	CASSPDGGPGSYEQYF
TRBV7-3	TRBJ2-7	CASSLETGGIYEQYF
TRBV4-1	TRBJ1-2	CASSPGGGFVGYTF
TRBV6-6	TRBJ2-3	CASRRLSTDTQYF
TRBV18	TRBJ2-7	CASSPGSKSYEQYF
TRBV5-1	TRBJ1-5	CASSSDGFNQPQHF
TRBV5-4	TRBJ1-2	CASSPLGQGNPNYGYTF
TRBV28	TRBJ2-7	CASRSGQGENYEQYF
TRBV6-5	TRBJ1-2	CATGENGGNYGYTF
TRBV5-4	TRBJ2-3	CASSLGGSTDTQYF
TRBV18	TRBJ1-1	CASSWDRNTEAFF
TRBV18	TRBJ1-5	CASSPQGQGDIQPQHF
TRBV28	TRBJ2-2	CASSMTGSSNTGELFF
TRBV19	TRBJ1-6	CASSMTGQPNSPLHF
TRBV30	TRBJ1-1	CAWSAGGPVGAFF
TRBV19	TRBJ1-1	CASSIWADTEAFF
TRBV28	TRBJ1-5	CASSLLVGGPQPQHF
TRBV11-2	TRBJ2-7	CASTDFGAGGSYEQYF
TRBV11-2	TRBJ1-1	CASSTDRGPWAFF
TRBV4-3	TRBJ2-7	CASSPTSGMTYERYF
TRBV2	TRBJ2-7	CASRPGQGLGEQYF
TRBV7-3	TRBJ2-7	CASSLTAPGEQYF
TRBV28	TRBJ1-4	CASSSTGGSYEKLFF
TRBV6-1	TRBJ2-5	CASSPRGGETQYF
TRBV9	TRBJ2-1	CASSVATTSGVHWDEQFF
TRBV28	TRBJ2-1	CASSPRVLSRNEQFF
TRBV28	TRBJ1-1	CASSLWKGQNTEAFF
TRBV9	TRBJ1-1	CASSPAFVGEAFF
TRBV6-5	TRBJ1-2	CASTSRGYYGYTF
TRBV19	TRBJ2-7	CASSIDVLAGGHEQYF
TRBV29-1	TRBJ2-1	CSVAPGTGSYNEQFF
TRBV7-2	TRBJ2-4	CASSLGFWVLNIQYF
TRBV18	TRBJ2-3	CASSAAGTGGTDTQYF
TRBV28	TRBJ1-2	CASRATGLRVYGYTF
TRBV7-9	TRBJ2-7	CASSLVLAGRHEQYF
TRBV25-1	TRBJ2-2	CASSRTGRGGELFF
TRBV11-3	TRBJ2-2	CASSTLDTGELFF
TRBV29-1	TRBJ2-1	CSVGIWGRGHNEQFF
TRBV7-3	TRBJ2-1	CASSLASGFLYNEQFF
TRBV29-1	TRBJ2-7	CSAGTSGYEQYF
TRBV27	TRBJ2-6	CASKPSGANVLTF
TRBV6-5	TRBJ2-7	CASKLRDSSYEQYF
TRBV30	TRBJ1-4	CAWSPGVGEKLFF
TRBV10-3	TRBJ1-2	CAISRTSLEYGYTF
TRBV9	TRBJ2-3	CASSPRHGERSTDTQYF
TRBV30	TRBJ2-7	CAWSGGTVSYEQYF
TRBV2	TRBJ2-2	CASTREGAGELFF
TRBV6-5	TRBJ1-3	CASSYSRQGRNTIYF
TRBV19	TRBJ2-7	CASSIRNYEQYF
TRBV20-1	TRBJ2-3	CSARDRGTQYF